These 23 T cell receptor beta chains were sequenced from one sample in a study of blood T cell repertoires in COVID-19. Sequencing used immunoSEQ multiplex PCR; TCRdb keeps in-frame clones, though not all of them. The sample yields around 300,000 clones, 88% seen once. The sample comprised PBMCs or T cells enriched from blood (not recorded which). Receptors were obtained from a woman aged 45-65 years who had recovered from COVID-19.

The rearrangement joins TRBV4-1 to TRBJ2-1; 7 bases line up with TRBD2. CDR3 length: 16 amino acids. In germline, CDR1 is MGHRA, CDR2 YSYEKL. V lost 0 bases and J lost 5; bases outside the gene matches: 7. The CDR3 region has the DNA TGCGCCAGCAGCCAAGAGATGGCTAGCGGCAACAATGAGCAGTTCTTC. It codes for CASSQEMASGNNEQFF.

The chain couples TRBV15 to TRBJ2-3; D might be TRBD1 (5 bases). The germline V gene has CDR1 LNHNV and CDR2 YYDKDF (reference sequence). This CDR3 is 17 amino acids long. V was clipped by 4 bases and J by 2 bases, with 19 bases between them. In DNA form, the CDR3 reads TGTGCCACCAGCACCGAATACAGGTCTTTCGTCACAGATACGCAGTATTTT. This gives the protein CATSTEYRSFVTDTQYF.

The chain links TRBV6-5 to TRBJ1-1; D uncertain. The germline V gene has CDR1 MNHEY and CDR2 SVGAGI. V lost 2 bases, J lost 4 bases, and 11 bases lay in between. CDR3 length: 14 residues. CDR3 region: CASSYRGKGTEAFF. The CDR3 DNA follows: TGTGCCAGCAGTTACCGGGGTAAGGGCACTGAAGCTTTCTTT.

Here the CDR3 reads CASSYYSSGRDTQYF. Here the CDR3 DNA reads TGTGCCAGCAGTTACTATTCTAGCGGGAGAGATACGCAGTATTTT. The chain combines TRBV6-5 with TRBJ2-3; TRBD2 agrees at 10 bases. Germline values: CDR1 MNHEY, CDR2 SVGAGI. V gave up 1 base and J gave up 5 bases; unmatched junction bases: 3. The CDR3 runs 15 residues.

The chain joins TRBV7-2 to TRBJ1-1; D remains unclear. The CDR3 extends over 12 amino acids. CDR1 and CDR2 from the germline V gene are SGHTA and FQGNSA. The V end lost 2 bases, the J end lost 7 bases, and 8 bases lay between the germline ends. CDR3 in DNA: TGTGCCAGCAGCTTACTAGTCGGTGAAGCTTTCTTT. This gives the protein CASSLLVGEAFF.

In its sample, this clone was seen once. CDR3 in amino acids: CASSYSTGQGSAEAFF. The CDR3 DNA follows: TGTGCCAGCAGTTACTCGACGGGACAGGGGAGTGCTGAAGCTTTCTTT. The chain uses TRBV6-6 and TRBJ1-1, with 10 bases that match TRBD1. Germline trimming cut 0 bases from V and 6 bases from J; bases unmatched to any gene: 7. The CDR3 runs 16 residues. From germline, CDR1 is MNHNY and CDR2 SVGAGI (reference sequence).

The V gene is TRBV5-4, the J gene TRBJ1-2; 7 bases line up with TRBD1. V shed 1 base, J shed 8 bases, and the junction held 5 bases outside the gene matches. Germline CDR1 reads SGHNT; CDR2 reads YYREEE (reference sequence). The CDR3 spans 13 residues. The CDR3 spells CASSLITGEGYTF. CDR3 nucleotides: TGTGCCAGCAGCTTGATTACAGGGGAGGGCTACACCTTC.

The chain is built from TRBV5-4 and TRBJ2-3, with TRBD2 identical over 10 bases. With V trimmed by 3 bases and J by 6 bases, 4 bases remained unmatched. This CDR3 region has 14 residues. Germline assignment: CDR1 SGHNT and CDR2 YYREEE (reference sequence). The CDR3 region is CASSSAGGRDTQYF. DNA of the CDR3: TGTGCCAGCAGCTCAGCGGGAGGGCGGGATACGCAGTATTTT.

The V and J genes are TRBV5-1 and TRBJ2-2; TRBD1 matches at 10 bases. The V segment lost 4 bases and the J segment 9 bases; nucleotides outside the gene matches: 6. This CDR3 has 14 amino acids. Germline CDR1 SGHRS, CDR2 YFSETQ. CDR3 bases: TGCGCCAGCAGCGACGGGACAGGGGTTAGGGAGCTGTTTTTT. This sequence encodes CASSDGTGVRELFF.

The chain carries TRBV29-1 and TRBJ2-7, with 9 bases matching TRBD1. With 4 bases clipped from V and 5 bases from J, the junction kept 6 bases outside the gene matches. Germline V CDR1 and CDR2: SQVTM, ANQGSEA. This CDR3 region has 13 residues. CDR3 DNA: TGCAGCGTTGGGGGGGACAGGGACGACGAGCAGTACTTC. Translated, it gives CSVGGDRDDEQYF.

The rearrangement links TRBV7-3 to TRBJ2-1, with 13 bases that match TRBD2. Per the germline V gene, CDR1 is SGHTA and CDR2 is FQGTGA. This CDR3 contains 15 residues. J gave up 8 bases and V 5 bases, and 6 bases lay outside the gene matches. Written as DNA, the CDR3 is TGTGCCAGCAGCCCACGGACTAGCGGGAGCGATGAGCAGTTCTTC. The encoded protein is CASSPRTSGSDEQFF.

V is TRBV6-2 or TRBV6-3 and J is TRBJ1-2, with TRBD1 matching over 7 bases. This CDR3 has 13 residues. V gave up 5 bases and J gave up 4 bases; unmatched junction bases: 4. CDR1 and CDR2 from the germline V gene are MNHEY and SVGEGT. The CDR3 region has the DNA TGTGCCAGCAGTGCGACAGGGATCTATGGCTACACCTTC. This gives the protein CASSATGIYGYTF.

The V gene is TRBV18, the J gene TRBJ1-5, with TRBD1 identical over 8 bases. Trimming removed 1 base from V and 7 bases from J; junction bases left unmatched: 12. The germline V gene has CDR1 KGHSH and CDR2 LQKENI. The CDR3 covers 17 residues. In nucleotides, the CDR3 is TGTGCCAGCTCACCACTCGGAGGGAACAGGGGGGACCAGCCCCAGCATTTT. Translating gives CASSPLGGNRGDQPQHF. Drawing the rest from reference TRBV18 and TRBJ1-5, the complete variable domain is NAGVMQNPRHLVRRRGQEARLRCSPMKGHSHVYWYRQLPEEGLKFMVYLQKENIIDESGMPKERFSAEFPKEGPSILRIQQVVRGDSAAYFCASSPLGGNRGDQPQHFGDGTRLSIL.

V and J are TRBV18 and TRBJ1-6; unclear D gene. The CDR3 is made up of 15 amino acids. The V end was cut by 1 base, the J end by 5 bases, with 9 bases between. CDR1 is KGHSH and CDR2 is LQKENI in the germline V gene. The CDR3 region is CASSPLTSDNSPLHF. In DNA, the CDR3 is TGTGCCAGCTCACCACTAACCAGCGATAATTCACCCCTCCACTTT.

The chain recombines TRBV7-9 with TRBJ1-4; tentatively, D is TRBD1 (6 bases). This CDR3 has 14 residues. CDR1 and CDR2 (germline): SEHNR, FQNEAQ (reference sequence). Deletions cut 5 bases from V and 7 bases from J, with 14 bases between. This CDR3 is CASSQRGGGEKLFF. CDR3 sequence (DNA): TGTGCCAGCAGCCAGCGGGGGGGCGGTGAAAAACTGTTTTTT.

J is TRBJ1-6 and V is TRBV2; D perhaps matches TRBD1 (5 bases). CDR1 SNHLY and CDR2 FYNNEI come from the germline V gene. This CDR3 is built from 13 residues. Trimming pared 7 bases from V and 10 bases from J, leaving 14 bases between. As DNA, the CDR3 is TGTGCCAGCACCGGGACCGGGAGGTCACCCCTCCACTTT. It encodes CASTGTGRSPLHF. The variable domain in full, with the rest retrieved from reference TRBV2 and TRBJ1-6, is EPEVTQTPSHQVTQMGQEVILRCVPISNHLYFYWYRQILGQKVEFLVSFYNNEISEKSEIFDDQFSVERPDGSNFTLKIRSTKLEDSAMYFCASTGTGRSPLHFGNGTRLTVT.

The chain links TRBV21-1 to TRBJ2-7; the D call in the table, TRBD2, was not verified against the DNA. TRBV21-1 is shown as a pseudogene. This CDR3 is built from 18 residues. CDR3 loop: CASSSTGLAGGPPYEQYF. DNA of the CDR3: TGTGCCAGCAGCAGTACGGGACTAGCGGGAGGGCCCCCCTACGAGCAGTACTTC.

The V call is TRBV11-2, the J call TRBJ1-4; 7 bases agree with TRBD1. Trimming removed 5 bases from V and 4 bases from J; junction bases left unmatched: 10. The CDR3 is 16 amino acids. Germline CDR1 is SGHAT and CDR2 is FQNNGV. The CDR3 here is CASSLGQGQYNEKLFF. The CDR3, as DNA: TGTGCCAGCAGCCTTGGGCAGGGACAGTATAATGAAAAACTGTTTTTT.

The rearrangement joins TRBV29-1 to TRBJ1-2; 8 nucleotides align to TRBD1. The CDR3 has 11 residues. Germline CDR1 and CDR2: SQVTM and ANQGSEA. With V trimmed by 6 bases and J by 8 bases, 5 bases remained unmatched. Here the CDR3 reads CSVRGLYGYTF. The CDR3 DNA is TGCAGCGTCAGGGGGCTCTACGGCTACACCTTC.

This chain uses TRBV10-3 with TRBJ2-5, with D maybe TRBD2 (6 bases). CDR3 size: 12 residues. Trimming stripped 5 bases from V and 5 bases from J, with 9 bases between. The V gene's germline CDR1 is ENHRY and CDR2 SYGVKD. CDR3 sequence: CAISLSGETQYF. In DNA form, the CDR3 reads TGTGCCATCAGTCTAAGCGGGGAGACCCAGTACTTC.

CDR3 residues: CASSYGQKNTEAFF. The CDR3 DNA is TGTGCCAGCAGCTATGGGCAGAAGAACACTGAAGCTTTCTTT. The chain combines TRBV5-4 with TRBJ1-1; D is undetermined. The CDR3 consists of 14 residues. CDR1 is SGHNT, CDR2 YYREEE, per germline (reference sequence). The ends were cut back, 3 bases at V and 1 base at J, with 10 bases in the middle.

The chain has TRBV5-1 and TRBJ2-5; 7 bases align to TRBD2. The CDR3 extends over 14 amino acids. V dropped 2 bases and J dropped 5; count of bases not matched to a gene: 6. Per the germline V gene, CDR1 is SGHRS and CDR2 is YFSETQ. The CDR3 loop is CASSLPQGGETQYF. CDR3 DNA sequence: TGCGCCAGCAGCTTACCCCAGGGAGGGGAGACCCAGTACTTC.

As for this clone: Within the sample, other DNA sequences also encode this same CDR3. The chain has TRBV6-5 and TRBJ2-2, with a weak D call TRBD2 (5 bases). Germline lookup yields CDR1 MNHEY and CDR2 SVGAGI. The germline V and J ends were trimmed by 2 bases and 1 base, with 8 bases remaining between them. This CDR3 contains 15 residues. CDR3 protein: CASSYRGLNTGELFF. The CDR3 DNA follows: TGTGCCAGCAGTTACCGCGGGTTGAACACCGGGGAGCTGTTTTTT.